This T cell receptor (beta chain) derives from a study of shared clonotypes between healthy human individuals. The junction had 6 bases not matched to a gene; V was cut back by 0 bases and J by 6 bases. The CDR3 runs to 17 residues. Germline loops: CDR1 SGHAT, CDR2 FQDESV (reference sequence). Some clones are missing from TCRdb's copy, which holds only in-frame ones; the method was immunoSEQ multiplex PCR. The sample carries approximately 500,000 clones, roughly 85% recorded once. This receptor was identified in a woman between 40 and 55 years old in good health. Some clones in this sample may be carry-over from other donors' samples. Material for sequencing was PBMCs. The gene calls are TRBV11-1 and TRBJ2-3, with 13 bases identical to TRBD2. CDR3 sequence (DNA): TGTGCCAGCAGCTTAGCTCCCCGGACTAGCGGGAGTGATACGCAGTATTTT. Translation: CASSLAPRTSGSDTQYF.